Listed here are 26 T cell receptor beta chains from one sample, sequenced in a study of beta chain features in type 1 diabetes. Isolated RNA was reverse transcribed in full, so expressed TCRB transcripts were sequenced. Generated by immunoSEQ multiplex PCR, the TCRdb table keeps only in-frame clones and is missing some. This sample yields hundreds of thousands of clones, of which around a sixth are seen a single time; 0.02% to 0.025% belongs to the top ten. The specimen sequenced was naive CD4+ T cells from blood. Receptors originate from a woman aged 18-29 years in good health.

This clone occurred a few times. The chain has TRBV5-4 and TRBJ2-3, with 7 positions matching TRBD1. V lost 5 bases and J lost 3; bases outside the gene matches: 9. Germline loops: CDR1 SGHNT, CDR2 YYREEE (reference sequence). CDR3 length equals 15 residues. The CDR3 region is CASRIQGIGTDTQYF. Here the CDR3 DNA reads TGTGCCAGCAGAATACAGGGGATTGGGACAGATACGCAGTATTTT.

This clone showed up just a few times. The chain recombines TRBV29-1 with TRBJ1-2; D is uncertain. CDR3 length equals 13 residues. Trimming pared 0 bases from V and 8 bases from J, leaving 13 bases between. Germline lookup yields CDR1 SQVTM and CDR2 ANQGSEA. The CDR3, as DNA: TGCAGCGTTGAAGAACATATCTACGGGGGCTACACCTTC. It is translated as CSVEEHIYGGYTF.

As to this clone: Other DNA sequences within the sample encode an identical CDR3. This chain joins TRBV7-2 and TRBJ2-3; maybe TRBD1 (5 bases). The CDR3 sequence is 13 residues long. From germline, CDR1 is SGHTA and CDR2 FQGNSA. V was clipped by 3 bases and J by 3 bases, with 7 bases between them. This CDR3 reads CASSFTGTDTQYF. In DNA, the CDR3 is TGTGCCAGCAGCTTCACAGGAACAGATACGCAGTATTTT. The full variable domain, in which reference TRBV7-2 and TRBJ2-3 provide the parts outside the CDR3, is GAGVSQSPSNKVTEKGKDVELRCDPISGHTALYWYRQSLGQGLEFLIYFQGNSAPDKSGLPSDRFSAERTGGSVSTLTIQRTQQEDSAVYLCASSFTGTDTQYFGPGTRLTVL.

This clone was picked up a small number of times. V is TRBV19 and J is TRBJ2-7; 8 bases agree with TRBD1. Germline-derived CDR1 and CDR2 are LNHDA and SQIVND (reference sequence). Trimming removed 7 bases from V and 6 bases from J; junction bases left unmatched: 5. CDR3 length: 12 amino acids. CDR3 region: CASKDRVGEQYF. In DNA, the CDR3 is TGTGCCAGTAAGGACAGGGTGGGCGAGCAGTACTTC.

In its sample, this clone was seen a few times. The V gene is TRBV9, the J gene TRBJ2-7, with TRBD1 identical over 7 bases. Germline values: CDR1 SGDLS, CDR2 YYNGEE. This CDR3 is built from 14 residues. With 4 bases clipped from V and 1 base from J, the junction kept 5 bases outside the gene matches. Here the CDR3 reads CASSRGQPSYEQYF. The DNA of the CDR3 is TGTGCCAGCAGCAGGGGACAGCCATCCTACGAGCAGTACTTC.

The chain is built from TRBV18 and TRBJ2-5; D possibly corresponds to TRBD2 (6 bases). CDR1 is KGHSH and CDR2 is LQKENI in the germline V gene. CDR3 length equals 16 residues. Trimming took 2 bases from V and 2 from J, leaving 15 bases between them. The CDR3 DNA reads TGTGCCAGCTCACCATTTTTGCGGGCGGGACAAGAGACCCAGTACTTC. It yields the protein CASSPFLRAGQETQYF. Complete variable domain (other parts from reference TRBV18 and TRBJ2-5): NAGVMQNPRHLVRRRGQEARLRCSPMKGHSHVYWYRQLPEEGLKFMVYLQKENIIDESGMPKERFSAEFPKEGPSILRIQQVVRGDSAAYFCASSPFLRAGQETQYFGPGTRLLVL.

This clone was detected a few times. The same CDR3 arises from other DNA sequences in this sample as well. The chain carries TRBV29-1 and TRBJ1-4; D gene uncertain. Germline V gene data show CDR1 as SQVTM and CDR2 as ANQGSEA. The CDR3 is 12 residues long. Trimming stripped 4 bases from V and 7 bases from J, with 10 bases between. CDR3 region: CSVVGRSEKLFF. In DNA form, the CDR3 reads TGCAGCGTTGTGGGCAGGAGTGAAAAACTGTTTTTT.

Here the CDR3 DNA reads TGTGCCAGCAGCTTCATCACTAGCGGGAACACCGGGGAGCTGTTTTTT. Translation gives CASSFITSGNTGELFF. V and J are TRBV5-4 and TRBJ2-2; 8 bases align to TRBD2. Losses at the gene ends were 2 bases for V and 1 base for J; bases not matched to a gene: 4. CDR3 length: 16 residues. From germline, CDR1 is SGHNT and CDR2 YYREEE (reference sequence).

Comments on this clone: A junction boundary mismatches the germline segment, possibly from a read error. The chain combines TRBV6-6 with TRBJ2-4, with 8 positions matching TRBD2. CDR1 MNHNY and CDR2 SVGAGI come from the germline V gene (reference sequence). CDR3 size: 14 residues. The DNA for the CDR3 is TGTGCCAGCACTTACGGGACTAGTTCAAACATTCAGTACTTC. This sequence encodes CASTYGTSSNIQYF.

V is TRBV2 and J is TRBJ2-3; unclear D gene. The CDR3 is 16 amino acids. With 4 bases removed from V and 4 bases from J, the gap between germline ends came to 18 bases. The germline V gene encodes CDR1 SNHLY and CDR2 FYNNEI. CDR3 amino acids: CASSARWTGPSDTQYF. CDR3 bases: TGTGCCAGCAGTGCAAGGTGGACCGGACCTTCAGATACGCAGTATTTT. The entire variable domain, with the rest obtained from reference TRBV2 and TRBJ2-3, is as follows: EPEVTQTPSHQVTQMGQEVILRCVPISNHLYFYWYRQILGQKVEFLVSFYNNEISEKSEIFDDQFSVERPDGSNFTLKIRSTKLEDSAMYFCASSARWTGPSDTQYFGPGTRLTVL.

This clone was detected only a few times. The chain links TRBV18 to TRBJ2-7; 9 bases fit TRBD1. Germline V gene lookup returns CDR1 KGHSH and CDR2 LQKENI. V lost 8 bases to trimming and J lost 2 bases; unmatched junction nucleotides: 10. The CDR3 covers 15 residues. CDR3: CASTSGQGAAYEQYF. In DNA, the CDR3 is TGTGCCAGCACATCGGGACAGGGAGCCGCCTACGAGCAGTACTTC.

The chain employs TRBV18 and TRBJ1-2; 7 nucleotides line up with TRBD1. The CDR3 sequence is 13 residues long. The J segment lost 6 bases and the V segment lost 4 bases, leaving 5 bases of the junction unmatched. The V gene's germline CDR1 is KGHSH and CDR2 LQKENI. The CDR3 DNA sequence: TGTGCCAGCTCACGAACAGGGGTAGATGGCTACACCTTC. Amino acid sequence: CASSRTGVDGYTF.

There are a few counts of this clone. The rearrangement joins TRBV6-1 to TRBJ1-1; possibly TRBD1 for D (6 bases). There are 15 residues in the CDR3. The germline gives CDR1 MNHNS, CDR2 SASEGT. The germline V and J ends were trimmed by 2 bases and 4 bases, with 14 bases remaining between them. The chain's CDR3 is CASSEIGGQATEAFF. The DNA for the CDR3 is TGTGCCAGCAGTGAAATAGGGGGGCAGGCCACTGAAGCTTTCTTT.

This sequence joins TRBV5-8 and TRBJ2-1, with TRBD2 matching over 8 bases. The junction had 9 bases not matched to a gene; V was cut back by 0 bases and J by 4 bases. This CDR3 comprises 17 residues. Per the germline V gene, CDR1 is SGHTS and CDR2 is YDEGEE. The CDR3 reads CASSLGSGSNLYNEQFF. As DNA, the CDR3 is TGTGCCAGCAGCTTGGGGAGCGGGAGCAACCTTTACAATGAGCAGTTCTTC.

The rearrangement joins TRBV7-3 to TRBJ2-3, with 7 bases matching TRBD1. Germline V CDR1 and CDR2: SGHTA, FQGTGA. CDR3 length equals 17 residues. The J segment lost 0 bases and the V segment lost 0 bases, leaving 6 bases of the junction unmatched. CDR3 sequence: CASSLTGTATSTDTQYF. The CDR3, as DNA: TGTGCCAGCAGCTTAACCGGGACAGCGACTAGCACAGATACGCAGTATTTT.

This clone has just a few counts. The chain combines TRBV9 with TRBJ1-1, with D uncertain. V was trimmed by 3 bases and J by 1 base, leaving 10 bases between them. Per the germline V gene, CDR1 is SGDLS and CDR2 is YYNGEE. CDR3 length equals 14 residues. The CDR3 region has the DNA TGTGCCAGCAGCGCCCAGGCGACGAACACTGAAGCTTTCTTT. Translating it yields CASSAQATNTEAFF. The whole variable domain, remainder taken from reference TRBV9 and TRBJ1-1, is DSGVTQTPKHLITATGQRVTLRCSPRSGDLSVYWYQQSLDQGLQFLIQYYNGEERAKGNILERFSAQQFPDLHSELNLSSLELGDSALYFCASSAQATNTEAFFGQGTRLTVV.

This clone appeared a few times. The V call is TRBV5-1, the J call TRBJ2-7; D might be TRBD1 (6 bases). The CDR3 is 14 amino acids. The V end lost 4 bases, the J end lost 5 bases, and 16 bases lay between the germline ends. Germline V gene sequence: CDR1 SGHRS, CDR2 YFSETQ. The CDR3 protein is CASSHGQFNNEQYF. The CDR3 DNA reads TGCGCCAGCAGCCACGGACAGTTTAACAACGAGCAGTACTTC.

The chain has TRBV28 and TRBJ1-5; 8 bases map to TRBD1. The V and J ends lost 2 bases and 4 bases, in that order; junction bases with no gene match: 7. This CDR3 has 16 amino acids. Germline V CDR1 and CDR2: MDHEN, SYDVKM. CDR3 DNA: TGTGCCAGCAGTTTAATTGCAGGGGGCGGGAATCAGCCCCAGCATTTT. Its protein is CASSLIAGGGNQPQHF.

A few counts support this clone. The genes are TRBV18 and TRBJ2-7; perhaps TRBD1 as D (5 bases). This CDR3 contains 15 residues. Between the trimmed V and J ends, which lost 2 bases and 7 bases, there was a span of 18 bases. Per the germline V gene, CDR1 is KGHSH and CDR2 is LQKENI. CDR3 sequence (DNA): TGTGCCAGCTCACCATATGACCTAACGCCAGGGGAGCAGTACTTC. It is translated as CASSPYDLTPGEQYF.

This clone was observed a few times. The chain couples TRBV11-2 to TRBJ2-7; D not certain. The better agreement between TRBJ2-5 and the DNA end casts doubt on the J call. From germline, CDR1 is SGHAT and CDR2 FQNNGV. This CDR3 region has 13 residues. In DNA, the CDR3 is TGTGCCAGCAGCGCCACGCTCCAAGAGACCCAGTACTTC. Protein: CASSATLQETQYF.

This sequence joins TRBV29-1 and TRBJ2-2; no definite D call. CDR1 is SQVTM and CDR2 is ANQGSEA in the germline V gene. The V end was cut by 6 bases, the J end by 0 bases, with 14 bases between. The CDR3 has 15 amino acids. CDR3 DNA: TGCAGCGTCTTTAGTAGGGCCGCGAACACCGGGGAGCTGTTTTTT. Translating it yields CSVFSRAANTGELFF.

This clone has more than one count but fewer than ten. The CDR3 nucleotides are TGTGCCAGCAGCTTAAGCGGGAGAGATACGCAGTATTTT. Amino acid sequence: CASSLSGRDTQYF. The genes are TRBV7-9 and TRBJ2-3, with 8 bases identical to TRBD2. Germline-derived CDR1 and CDR2 are SEHNR and FQNEAQ (reference sequence). The CDR3 has 13 residues. The V gene end was trimmed by 2 bases and the J gene end by 5 bases; junction bases not matched to a gene: 0.

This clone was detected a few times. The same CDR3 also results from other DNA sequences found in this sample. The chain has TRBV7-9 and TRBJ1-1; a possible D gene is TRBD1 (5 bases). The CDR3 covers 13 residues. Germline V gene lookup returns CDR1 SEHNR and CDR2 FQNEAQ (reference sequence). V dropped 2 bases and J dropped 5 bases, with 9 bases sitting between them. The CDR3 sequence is CASSLTGWTEAFF. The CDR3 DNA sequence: TGTGCCAGCAGCTTAACAGGATGGACTGAAGCTTTCTTT.

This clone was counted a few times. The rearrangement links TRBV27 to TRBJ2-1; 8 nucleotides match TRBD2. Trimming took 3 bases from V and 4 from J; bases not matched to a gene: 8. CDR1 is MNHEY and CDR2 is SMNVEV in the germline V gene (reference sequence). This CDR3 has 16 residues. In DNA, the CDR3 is TGTGCCAGCAGTTTCCTGGGGACTAGGCCTTACAATGAGCAGTTCTTC. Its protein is CASSFLGTRPYNEQFF.

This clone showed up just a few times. CDR3 bases: TGTGCCAGCAGCCCCCTAAGGACCTCGGGGTTCTACGAGCAGTACTTC. Amino acids: CASSPLRTSGFYEQYF. This chain links TRBV11-2 with TRBJ2-7, with D possibly being TRBD2 (5 bases). Trimming left V 5 bases short and J 3 bases short, with 20 bases between. Germline CDR1 reads SGHAT; CDR2 reads FQNNGV. This CDR3 has 16 residues. The full variable domain, in which reference TRBV11-2 and TRBJ2-7 provide the parts outside the CDR3, is EAGVAQSPRYKIIEKRQSVAFWCNPISGHATLYWYQQILGQGPKLLIQFQNNGVVDDSQLPKDRFSAERLKGVDSTLKIQPAKLEDSAVYLCASSPLRTSGFYEQYFGPGTRLTVT.

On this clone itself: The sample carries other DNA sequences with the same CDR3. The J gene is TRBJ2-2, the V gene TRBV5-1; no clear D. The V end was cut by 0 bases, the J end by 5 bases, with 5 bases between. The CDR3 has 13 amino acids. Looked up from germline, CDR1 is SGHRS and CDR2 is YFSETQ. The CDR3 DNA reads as TGCGCCAGCAGCTTGGCCCTAACCGGGGAGCTGTTTTTT. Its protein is CASSLALTGELFF.